This is a list of T cell receptor beta chains from one sample in a study of blood T cell repertoires in COVID-19. TCRdb's copy holds only in-frame clones and misses some; the assay was immunoSEQ multiplex PCR. The repertoire includes about 250,000 clones, about four fifths of them detected once, and around 3.3% sits in the top ten. Input material: PBMCs or T cells enriched from blood (not recorded which). Receptors originate from a woman aged 40 to 50 who had been exposed to COVID-19. The conserved cysteine and the conserved F or W are not part of the CDR3 here. Only part of the rows carry a size: once, few, many, or a class if the clone is expanded.

clone_size	j_call	v_call	cdr3_aa
-	TRBJ2-1	TRBV5-6	ASSESSGEQF
-	TRBJ2-3	TRBV19	ASLEESSDTQY
-	TRBJ1-1	TRBV30	ACSPTRYTEAF
-	TRBJ1-4	TRBV3-1/TRBV3-2	ASSRRQSGDEKLF
-	TRBJ1-2	TRBV6-5	ASTLGQGAGYGYT
-	TRBJ2-3	TRBV7-2	ASSPRGGITDTQY
-	TRBJ1-4	TRBV4-3	ASSQHRGAANEKLF
once	TRBJ2-7	TRBV11-2	ASSLDGGVGYEQY
-	TRBJ1-3	TRBV3-1/TRBV3-2	ASSQDGHSGNTIY
-	TRBJ2-7	TRBV6-2/TRBV6-3	ASSRLVAYEQY
-	TRBJ1-2	TRBV5-1	ASSLMLGQGSDGYT
-	TRBJ2-1	TRBV5-1	ASSPRGLDNEQF
-	TRBJ1-1	TRBV10-3	AISGRVAGVNTEAF
-	TRBJ2-2	TRBV9	ASSSQPSGGTGELF
-	TRBJ1-2	TRBV7-2	ASSPRPTGRDYGYT
once	TRBJ2-1	TRBV11-1	ASSLTPSGGGNEQF
-	TRBJ2-2	TRBV7-2	ASSLQAGANTGELF
-	TRBJ2-1	TRBV7-6	ASSPSRGTYNEQF
-	TRBJ1-5	TRBV7-3	ASSPGRSQPQH
-	TRBJ2-7	TRBV7-2	ASSYERGGAAEQY
-	TRBJ2-3	TRBV7-2	ASSSPFRQAYTDTQY
-	TRBJ2-1	TRBV2	ASSEVAGSYNEQF
once	TRBJ2-5	TRBV7-8	ASSYVGGPETQY
-	TRBJ2-7	TRBV21-1	ASCLGAGSPYEQY
-	TRBJ1-4	TRBV28	ASSFGSGLTQKGGNEKLF
once	TRBJ2-2	TRBV13	ASTPQGGGYTGELF
-	TRBJ2-1	TRBV3-1/TRBV3-2	ASSPRGGSYNEQF
-	TRBJ1-2	TRBV27	ASSFGGLYGYT
-	TRBJ1-2	TRBV19	ASSIGTGAYGYT
-	TRBJ1-5	TRBV9	ASSRDSHNQPQH
-	TRBJ2-5	TRBV3-1/TRBV3-2	ASSAPGDSQPHGETQY
-	TRBJ2-1	TRBV6-5	ASSLTGSYHEQF
-	TRBJ2-7	TRBV7-2	ASSQGASITYEQY
-	TRBJ1-6	TRBV12-3/TRBV12-4	ASSWGGTPLH
-	TRBJ2-1	TRBV21-1	ASGLAGGTPYNEQF
-	TRBJ2-5	TRBV3-1/TRBV3-2	ASSQGTAAETQY
few	TRBJ2-7	TRBV6-2/TRBV6-3	ASSERGSRYEQY
-	TRBJ1-1	TRBV3-1/TRBV3-2	ASSLTGGGNTEAF
few	TRBJ2-7	TRBV7-2	ASSLDQEYEQY
-	TRBJ1-1	TRBV25-1	ASSDPGGMDTEAF
-	TRBJ2-2	TRBV2	ASSPLTNTGELF
-	TRBJ2-5	TRBV6-2/TRBV6-3	ASSYSGTSGPGREEETQY
-	TRBJ2-3	TRBV7-2	ASSPGLAGEMDTQY
-	TRBJ2-1	TRBV10-3	AISTGSLGDEQF
-	TRBJ1-1	TRBV5-1	ASRPLTDTEAF
-	TRBJ2-1	TRBV11-2	ASSSRLAETYNEQF
-	TRBJ2-1	TRBV19	ASSILRGNEQF
-	TRBJ1-4	TRBV7-2	ASSSRQGNEKLF
-	TRBJ1-1	TRBV12-3/TRBV12-4	ASSLNAGTEAF
-	TRBJ2-3	TRBV30	AWSRTSGGTDTQY
-	TRBJ2-6	TRBV28	ASSYFISGANVLT
-	TRBJ2-1	TRBV4-1	ASSRDERGDNEQF
-	TRBJ1-2	TRBV28	ASSLTGGGYGYT
-	TRBJ2-3	TRBV7-3	ASSLGGGGDTQY
once	TRBJ2-7	TRBV9	ASSPFH
-	TRBJ1-3	TRBV18	ASSPPVQDTIY